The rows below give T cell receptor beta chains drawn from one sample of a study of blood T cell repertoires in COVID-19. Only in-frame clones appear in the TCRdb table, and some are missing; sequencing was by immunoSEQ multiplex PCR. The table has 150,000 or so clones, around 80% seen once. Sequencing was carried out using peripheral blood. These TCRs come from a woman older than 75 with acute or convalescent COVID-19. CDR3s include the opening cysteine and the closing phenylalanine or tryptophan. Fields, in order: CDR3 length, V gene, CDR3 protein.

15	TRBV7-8	CASRYGTGMNTEAFF
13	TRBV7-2	CASSQGVNTEAFF
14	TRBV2	CASSRGTGGRKLFF
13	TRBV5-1	CASRSGSSGELFF
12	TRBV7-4	CASSLSTSEQYF
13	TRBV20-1	CSASGGLNEKLFF
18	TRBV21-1	CASSNYLKGILEYNEQFF
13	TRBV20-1	CSASVATGYGYTF
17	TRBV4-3	CASSQEIWGQSLGEQFF
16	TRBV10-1	CASSESFGTGEAEQYF
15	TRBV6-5	CASSYSSGGRYEQYF
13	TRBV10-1	CASSGQNNSPLHF
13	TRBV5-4	CASSLELNTEAFF
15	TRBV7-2	CASSWGDRAGYGYTF
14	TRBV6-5	CASSYSGGYTEAFF
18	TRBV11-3	CASSLSSLAGGISNEQFF
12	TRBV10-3	CATGALNQPQHF
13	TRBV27	CASSSKLWEKLFF
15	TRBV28	CASSLIQRDKDTQYF
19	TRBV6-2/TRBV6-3	CASSSPWTLGRFSNQPQHF
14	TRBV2	CASSPFRGSYEQYF
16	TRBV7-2	CASSLVPAGRSETQYF
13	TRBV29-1	CSVGAGGNSPLHF
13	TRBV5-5	CASSLASQETQYF
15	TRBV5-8	CASSLGLTGNNEQFF
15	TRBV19	CASRIGTSDYNEQFF
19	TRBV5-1	CASSPGGRLADLKGETQYF
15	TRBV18	CASSQRGGGTDTQYF
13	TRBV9	CASSATGFYEQFF
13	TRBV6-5	CASRGQTNEKLFF
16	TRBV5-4	CASSLGPRVVGNTIYF
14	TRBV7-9	CASSDDKLMKKLFF
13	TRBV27	CASSLGQGYGYTF
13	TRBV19	CASSYRRTDTQYF
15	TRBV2	CASSENTGSSYEQYF
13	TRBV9	CASSVAVWDTQYF
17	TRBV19	CASSTPSRGGPTGGYTF
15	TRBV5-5	CASSFTTGGYNEQFF
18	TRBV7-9	CASSRSLAGVGNTGELFF
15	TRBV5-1	CASSLGSGPPYEQYF
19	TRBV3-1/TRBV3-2	CASSQERLRRGLFGNTIYF
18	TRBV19	CASTKGGSGSANTGELFF
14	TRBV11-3	CASSETSGSYEQYF
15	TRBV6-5	CASSLNVRQGSGYTF
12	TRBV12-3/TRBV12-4	CASRAAGYGYTF
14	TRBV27	CASRLTSRPYEQYF